This record looks at one T cell receptor beta chain sequence and its context. Its target is unknown. This CDR3 is built from 15 residues. Between the trimmed V and J ends, which lost 6 bases and 2 bases, there was a span of 14 bases. These data originate in a study of CD8 T cells in ankylosing spondylitis. Study-level points and caveats: Several highly homologous variants made up a TCR beta motif, and this motif appeared characteristic of ankylosing spondylitis blood. Disease-linked clones were found to be CD8+ and relatively rare in peripheral blood.

It was by quantitative 5'-RACE with molecular barcodes that TCR beta libraries were made. TCRdb reprocessed the 5' RACE reads via MiXCR and lists one record per CDR3 protein. The sample includes under 300,000 distinct CDR3 sequences, under 20% of them seen just once. This clonotype was obtained from a male donor with ankylosing spondylitis or in good health (not recorded which). The sample taken for sequencing was blood, either unsorted or a sorted T cell fraction (not recorded which). The chain links TRBV12-3 or TRBV12-4 to TRBJ1-3; maybe TRBD1 (5 bases). CDR3 amino acids: CASRKTLGAGNTIYF. Here the CDR3 DNA reads TGTGCCAGCAGGAAAACATTGGGGGCTGGAAACACCATATATTTT.